A single sample is the source of the 24 T cell receptor beta chains below, sequenced in a study of molecular identifiers for immune sequencing clone quantification (dated by TCRdb to between 2018 and 2020). The method was PCR. Sequencing was carried out with a NextSeq 500. TCRdb applied fastp at Q25 and MiXCR to the public reads, then kept only in-frame beta chains. For every CDR3 protein sequence, its rows merge into one entry that carries the most common genes and DNA. The sample table holds some 100,000 distinct CDR3 sequences, of which 36% were seen once. The ten largest clonotypes hold approximately 4% of the sample. The sample was naive CD8+ T cells from blood, with Jurkat cell RNA spiked in. The sample's cell subset or site label is to be understood as: FACS-sorted CD8+CD4-CCR7+CD45RA+ naive T cells. The receptors come from a human donor in good health. Some libraries in this study had Jurkat cell RNA spiked in.

This clonotype was detected many times. This sequence joins TRBV7-2 and TRBJ2-3; D is undetermined. The CDR3 sequence is 12 residues long. The germline V and J ends were trimmed by 7 bases and 1 base, with 6 bases remaining between them. Germline V gives CDR1 SGHTA, CDR2 FQGNSA. CDR3 DNA sequence: TGTGCCAGCATTGGGGGCACAGATACGCAGTATTTT. This sequence encodes CASIGGTDTQYF. The variable domain in full, completed from reference TRBV7-2 and TRBJ2-3, reads GAGVSQSPSNKVTEKGKDVELRCDPISGHTALYWYRQSLGQGLEFLIYFQGNSAPDKSGLPSDRFSAERTGGSVSTLTIQRTQQEDSAVYLCASIGGTDTQYFGPGTRLTVL.

This clonotype turned up a few times. This chain connects TRBV14 to TRBJ2-5; D might be TRBD1 or TRBD2, each matching 5 bases. Germline values: CDR1 SGHDN, CDR2 FVKESK. The CDR3 runs 13 residues. V lost 8 bases and J 4 bases, leaving 14 bases between the germline ends. The chain's CDR3 is CASCRWDGETQYF. CDR3 nucleotide sequence: TGTGCCAGCTGCAGGTGGGACGGAGAGACCCAGTACTTC.

This clonotype occurred many times. The V call is TRBV5-1, the J call TRBJ2-3, with 9 positions matching TRBD1. The germline CDR1 and CDR2 sequences are SGHRS and YFSETQ. The CDR3 runs 15 residues. The trim removed 2 bases at V and 5 bases at J, leaving 6 bases unmatched. CDR3 DNA sequence: TGCGCCAGCAGCTTCCGGACAGGGGTCTTAGATACGCAGTATTTT. Protein product: CASSFRTGVLDTQYF.

To note about this clonotype: Given a much more abundant clone one base away, this may be a read error. The rearrangement joins TRBV28 to TRBJ2-2; 8 bases line up with TRBD2. The CDR3 is 15 residues long. The V segment lost 7 bases and the J segment 4 bases; nucleotides outside the gene matches: 8. Germline CDR1 and CDR2: MDHEN and SYDVKM. CDR3: CASNLGRGGTGELFF. CDR3 sequence (DNA): TGTGCCAGCAACCTCGGGAGGGGTGGCACCGGGGAGCTGTTTTTT.

The chain is built from TRBV29-1 and TRBJ2-1; TRBD2 matches 7 bases. The CDR3 covers 14 residues. CDR1 and CDR2 from the germline V gene are SQVTM and ANQGSEA. V lost 6 bases, J lost 3 bases, and 8 bases stayed unmatched. Written as DNA, the CDR3 is TGCAGCGTCCGAGGTGGGAGGGTCTACAATGAGCAGTTCTTC. Translating gives CSVRGGRVYNEQFF.

There are a few counts of this clonotype. The chain has TRBV20-1 and TRBJ2-7; D not certain. In germline, CDR1 is DFQATT, CDR2 SNEGSKA (reference sequence). The CDR3 consists of 14 residues. The germline V and J ends were trimmed by 6 bases and 2 bases, with 17 bases remaining between them. The CDR3 nucleotides are TGCAGTGCAGTCGATCCTTATACCCCCTACGAGCAGTACTTC. Encoded protein: CSAVDPYTPYEQYF.

With regard to this clonotype: One junction end disagrees with the germline gene, perhaps due to a read error. The chain joins TRBV9 to TRBJ2-2, with 7 bases fitting TRBD2. CDR3 length: 16 residues. Germline CDR1 is SGDLS and CDR2 is YYNGEE. In nucleotides, the CDR3 is TGTGCCAGCGGCGTCACGGCGCGGGAGTTCACCGGGGAGCTGTTTTTT. Encoded protein: CASGVTAREFTGELFF.

For this clonotype: Being one base from a much bigger clone, this may be a read error. This chain connects TRBV13 to TRBJ2-7; D uncertain. The length of the CDR3 is 14 residues. The germline V gene has CDR1 PRHDT and CDR2 FYEKMQ (reference sequence). The chain's CDR3 is CASSLQVSSYEQNF. The CDR3 DNA sequence: TGTGCCAGCAGCTTACAGGTCTCGTCCTACGAGCAGAACTTC.

This clonotype was found many times. The chain combines TRBV7-2 with TRBJ2-3; D gene ambiguous. The CDR3 is 14 amino acids. V was shortened by 5 bases and J by 4 bases, with 13 bases between the two germline ends. Germline CDR1 reads SGHTA; CDR2 reads FQGNSA. For the CDR3, the DNA is TGTGCCAGCAGCCAAGACACAACTCCAGATACGCAGTATTTT. This sequence encodes CASSQDTTPDTQYF.

The rearrangement uses TRBV20-1 and TRBJ2-3; the match to TRBD2 covers 8 bases. The V gene end was trimmed by 5 bases and the J gene end by 3 bases; junction bases not matched to a gene: 13. The CDR3 has 16 amino acids. Germline CDR1 is DFQATT and CDR2 is SNEGSKA (reference sequence). CDR3 amino acids: CSAHGVSGGMTDTQYF. Written as DNA, the CDR3 is TGCAGTGCTCACGGGGTATCGGGAGGGATGACAGATACGCAGTATTTT.

With respect to this clonotype: One end of the junction varies from germline; a read error may be responsible. The chain joins TRBV9 to TRBJ2-2, with D maybe TRBD2 (5 bases). Germline V lookup: CDR1 SGDLS, CDR2 YYNGEE. The CDR3 runs to 15 residues. CDR3 nucleotides: TGTGCCAGCAGCGCCGGAGGCAGTCTCTCCGGGGAGCTGGTTTTT. It specifies CASSAGGSLSGELVF.

This clonotype showed up just a few times. This chain uses TRBV13 with TRBJ2-7; 8 bases are a match to TRBD2. The CDR3 runs 14 residues. The germline V gene has CDR1 PRHDT and CDR2 FYEKMQ (reference sequence). The junction had 6 bases not matched to a gene; V was cut back by 4 bases and J by 4 bases. The CDR3 DNA sequence: TGTGCCAGCAGCTCCCCAACGGGAGGGTACGAGCAGTACTTC. Translation: CASSSPTGGYEQYF.

In its sample, this clonotype was seen a few times. This sequence joins TRBV27 and TRBJ2-7; D perhaps matches TRBD1 (6 bases). V shed 4 bases and J shed 4 bases, with 17 bases lying between them. The CDR3 runs 15 residues. Germline CDR1 is MNHEY and CDR2 is SMNVEV (reference sequence). The CDR3 region is CASSYGTHQIYEQYF. CDR3 DNA sequence: TGTGCCAGCAGTTACGGGACACACCAGATTTACGAGCAGTACTTC.

This clonotype has just one count. At one boundary the junction diverges from the germline segment, which might be a read error. This chain links TRBV6-6 with TRBJ2-5; possibly TRBD2 for D (6 bases). Germline CDR1 and CDR2: MNHNY and SVGAGI (reference sequence). The length of the CDR3 is 14 residues. CDR3 nucleotide sequence: TGTGCCAGCAGTTACACGAGGGGCCGGGAGACACAGTACTTC. Translating it yields CASSYTRGRETQYF.

A remark on this clonotype: A much larger clone is a single base away; this may be a read error. The CDR3 end shows no conserved phenylalanine or tryptophan, and so a read error is likely. The chain joins TRBV7-8 to TRBJ2-3; D possibly corresponds to TRBD2 (5 bases). CDR1 is SGHVS, CDR2 FQNEAQ, per germline. The CDR3 is 16 residues long. V shed 8 bases and J shed 2 bases, with 20 bases lying between them. The CDR3 bases are TGTGCCAGCGAGGGTTCGTCCCGGCGGACCACAGATACGCAGTATCTT. Protein product: CASEGSSRRTTDTQYL.

The V and J genes are TRBV24-1 and TRBJ2-1; D is unresolved. The ends were cut back, 4 bases at V and 8 bases at J, with 11 bases in the middle. CDR1 and CDR2 (germline): KGHDR, SFDVKD. The CDR3 contains 13 residues. This chain's CDR3 is CATSEIGRYEQFF. The CDR3, as DNA: TGTGCCACCAGTGAGATAGGTAGATATGAGCAGTTCTTC.

Comment on this clonotype: The conserved phenylalanine or tryptophan normally closing the CDR3 is absent here, so this likely arose from a read error. No DNA is shown, since the ends of the CDR3 on it are uncertain; the CDR3 is the one TCRdb lists. V gene TRBV20-1 combines with J gene TRBJ2-6; TRBD1, the table's D call, was not compared with the DNA. The CDR3 adds up to 16 amino acids, both ends counted. The germline gives CDR1 DFQATT, CDR2 SNEGSKA (reference sequence). The CDR3 loop reads CSARDHGTAGANVLPV.

About this clonotype: This may come from a read error, since a much larger clone is one base off. The chain recombines TRBV20-1 with TRBJ1-4; D not resolved. The CDR3 is 13 residues long. Looked up from germline, CDR1 is DFQATT and CDR2 is SNEGSKA (reference sequence). The CDR3 protein is CSTRVRSNEKLFF. For the CDR3, the DNA is TGCAGTACTAGAGTCAGGTCGAATGAAAAACTGTTTTTT.

This rearrangement joins TRBV4-3 to TRBJ2-7, with 9 bases lining up with TRBD1. V shed 3 bases, J shed 0 bases, and the junction held 6 bases outside the gene matches. Germline-derived CDR1 and CDR2 are LGHNA and YSLEER. The CDR3 extends over 16 amino acids. CDR3: CASSQIGTGSSYEQYF. CDR3 bases: TGCGCCAGCAGCCAGATTGGGACAGGGAGCTCCTACGAGCAGTACTTC.

The gene calls are TRBV5-6 and TRBJ2-7, with D tentatively TRBD1 or TRBD2 (6 bases each). The V end lost 4 bases, the J end lost 2 bases, and 10 bases lay between the germline ends. Per germline, CDR1 SGHDT and CDR2 YYEEEE. The CDR3 contains 13 residues. CDR3 amino acids: CASSRGPPYEQYF. The CDR3 DNA reads as TGTGCCAGCAGCCGGGGGCCCCCCTACGAGCAGTACTTC.

V is TRBV6-5 and J is TRBJ2-1; 9 positions agree with TRBD2. V gave up 6 bases and J gave up 6 bases; unmatched junction bases: 9. Germline CDR1 MNHEY, CDR2 SVGAGI. The CDR3 loop spans 15 amino acids. The CDR3 sequence: CASRNPREGINEQFF. The CDR3 DNA follows: TGTGCCAGCAGGAATCCGCGGGAGGGAATCAATGAGCAGTTCTTC.

The rearrangement uses TRBV27 and TRBJ2-5, with a possible D match to TRBD2 (5 bases). Trimming took off 11 bases at V and 5 bases at J, with 15 bases between the two ends. Germline-derived CDR1 and CDR2 are MNHEY and SMNVEV (reference sequence). The CDR3 is made up of 12 amino acids. CDR3 sequence (DNA): TGTGCCGGCCGGGGTTGGAGCGAGACCCAGTACTTC. Translation gives CAGRGWSETQYF.

The sample holds a few counts of this clonotype. The chain links TRBV9 to TRBJ2-7; perhaps TRBD2 as D (6 bases). Germline V gives CDR1 SGDLS, CDR2 YYNGEE. The CDR3 extends over 16 amino acids. Trimming left V 0 bases short and J 4 bases short, with 17 bases between. DNA of the CDR3: TGTGCCAGCAGCGTAGGGTGGGACTTGAGCGCTTACGAGCAGTACTTC. This encodes CASSVGWDLSAYEQYF. Together with reference TRBV9 and TRBJ2-7, the CDR3 gives the full variable domain: DSGVTQTPKHLITATGQRVTLRCSPRSGDLSVYWYQQSLDQGLQFLIQYYNGEERAKGNILERFSAQQFPDLHSELNLSSLELGDSALYFCASSVGWDLSAYEQYFGPGTRLTVT.

This clonotype turned up a few times. The chain employs TRBV6-2 or TRBV6-3 and TRBJ2-3, with 11 bases fitting TRBD2. Losses at the gene ends were 6 bases for V and 3 bases for J; bases not matched to a gene: 11. This CDR3 is 17 amino acids long. From germline, CDR1 is MNHEY and CDR2 SVGEGT. The CDR3 loop is CASSTTQTSGTTDTQYF. DNA for the CDR3: TGTGCCAGCAGCACCACACAGACTAGCGGGACAACAGATACGCAGTATTTT.